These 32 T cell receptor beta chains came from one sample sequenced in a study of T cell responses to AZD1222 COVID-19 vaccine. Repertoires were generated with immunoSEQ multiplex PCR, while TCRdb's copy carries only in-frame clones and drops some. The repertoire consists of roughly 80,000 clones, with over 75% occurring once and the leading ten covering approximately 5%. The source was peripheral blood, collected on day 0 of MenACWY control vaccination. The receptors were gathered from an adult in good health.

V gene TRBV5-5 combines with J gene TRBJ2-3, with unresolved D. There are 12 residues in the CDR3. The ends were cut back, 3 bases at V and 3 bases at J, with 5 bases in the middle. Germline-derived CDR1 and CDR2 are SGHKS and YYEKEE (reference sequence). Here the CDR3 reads CASSWITDTQYF. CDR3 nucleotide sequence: TGTGCCAGCAGCTGGATAACAGATACGCAGTATTTT. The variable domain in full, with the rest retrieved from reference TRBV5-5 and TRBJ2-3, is DAGVTQSPTHLIKTRGQQVTLRCSPISGHKSVSWYQQVLGQGPQFIFQYYEKEERGRGNFPDRFSARQFPNYSSELNVNALLLGDSALYLCASSWITDTQYFGPGTRLTVL.

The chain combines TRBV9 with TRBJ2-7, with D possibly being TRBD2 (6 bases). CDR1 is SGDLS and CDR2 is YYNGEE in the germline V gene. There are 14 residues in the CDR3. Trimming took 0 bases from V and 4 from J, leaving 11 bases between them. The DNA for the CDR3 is TGTGCCAGCAGCGTAGACGGGGGATTTTACGAGCAGTACTTC. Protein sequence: CASSVDGGFYEQYF.

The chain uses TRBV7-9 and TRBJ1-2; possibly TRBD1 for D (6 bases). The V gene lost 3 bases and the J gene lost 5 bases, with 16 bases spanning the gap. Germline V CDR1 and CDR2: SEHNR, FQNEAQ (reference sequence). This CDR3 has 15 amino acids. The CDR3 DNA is TGTGCCAGCAGCTTGTGGAGGACAGACCTTTATGGCTACACCTTC. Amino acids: CASSLWRTDLYGYTF.

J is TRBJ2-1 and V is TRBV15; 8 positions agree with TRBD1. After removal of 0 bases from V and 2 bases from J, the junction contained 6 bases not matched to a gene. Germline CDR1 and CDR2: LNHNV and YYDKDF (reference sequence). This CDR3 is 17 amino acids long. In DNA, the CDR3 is TGTGCCACCAGCAGAGATCACGGGACAGGAGCCTACAATGAGCAGTTCTTC. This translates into CATSRDHGTGAYNEQFF. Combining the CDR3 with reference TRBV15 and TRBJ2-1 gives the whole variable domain DAMVIQNPRYQVTQFGKPVTLSCSQTLNHNVMYWYQQKSSQAPKLLFHYYDKDFNNEADTPDNFQSRRPNTSFCFLDIRSPGLGDTAMYLCATSRDHGTGAYNEQFFGPGTRLTVL.

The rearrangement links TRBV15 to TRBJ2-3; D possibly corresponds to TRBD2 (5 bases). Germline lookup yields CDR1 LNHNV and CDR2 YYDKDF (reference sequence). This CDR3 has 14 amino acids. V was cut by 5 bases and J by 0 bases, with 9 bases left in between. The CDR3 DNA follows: TGTGCCACCAGCTTGGAGGAAAGCACAGATACGCAGTATTTT. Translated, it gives CATSLEESTDTQYF.

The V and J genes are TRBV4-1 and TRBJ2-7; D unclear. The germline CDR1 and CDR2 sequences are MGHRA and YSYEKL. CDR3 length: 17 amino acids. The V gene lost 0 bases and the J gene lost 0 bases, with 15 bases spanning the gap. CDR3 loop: CASSQDLARWSSYEQYF. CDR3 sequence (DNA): TGCGCCAGCAGCCAAGATTTAGCACGGTGGAGCTCCTACGAGCAGTACTTC.

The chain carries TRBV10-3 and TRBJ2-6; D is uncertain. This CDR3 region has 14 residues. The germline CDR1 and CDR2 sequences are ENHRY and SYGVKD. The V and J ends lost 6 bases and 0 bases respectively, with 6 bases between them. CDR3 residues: CAISPPSGANVLTF. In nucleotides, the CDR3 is TGTGCCATCAGCCCACCCTCTGGGGCCAACGTCCTGACTTTC.

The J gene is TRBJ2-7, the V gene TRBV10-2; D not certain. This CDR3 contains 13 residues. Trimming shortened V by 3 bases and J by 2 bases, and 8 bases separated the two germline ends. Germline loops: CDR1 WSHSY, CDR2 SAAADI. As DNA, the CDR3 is TGCGCCAGCAGTGACGGCTCGGCCTACGAGCAGTACTTC. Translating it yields CASSDGSAYEQYF.

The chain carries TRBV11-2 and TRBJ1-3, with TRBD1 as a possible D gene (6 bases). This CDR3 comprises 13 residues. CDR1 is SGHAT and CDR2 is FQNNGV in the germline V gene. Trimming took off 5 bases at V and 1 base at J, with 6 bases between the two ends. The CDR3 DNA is TGTGCCAGCAGCACAGGGTCTGGAAACACCATATATTTT. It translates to CASSTGSGNTIYF.

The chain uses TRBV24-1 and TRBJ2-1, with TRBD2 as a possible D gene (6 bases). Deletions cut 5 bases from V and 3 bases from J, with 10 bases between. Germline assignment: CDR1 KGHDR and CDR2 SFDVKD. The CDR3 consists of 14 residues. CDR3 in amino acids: CATSVASDYNEQFF. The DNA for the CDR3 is TGTGCCACCAGTGTAGCTAGCGACTACAATGAGCAGTTCTTC.

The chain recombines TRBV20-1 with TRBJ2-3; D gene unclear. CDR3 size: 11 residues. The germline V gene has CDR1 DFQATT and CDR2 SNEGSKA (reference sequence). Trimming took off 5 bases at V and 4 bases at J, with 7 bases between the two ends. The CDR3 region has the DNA TGCAGTGCTGGAGCCCCAGATACGCAGTATTTT. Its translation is CSAGAPDTQYF.

The CDR3 DNA follows: TGTGCCAGCAGCTTTAGTGAAAATACGCAGTATTTT. Amino acid sequence: CASSFSENTQYF. The rearrangement joins TRBV3-1 (or the pseudogene TRBV3-2) to TRBJ2-3; no definite D call. From germline, CDR1 is LGHDT and CDR2 YNNKEL (reference sequence). V was clipped by 5 bases and J by 7 bases, with 10 bases between them. The CDR3 totals 12 residues.

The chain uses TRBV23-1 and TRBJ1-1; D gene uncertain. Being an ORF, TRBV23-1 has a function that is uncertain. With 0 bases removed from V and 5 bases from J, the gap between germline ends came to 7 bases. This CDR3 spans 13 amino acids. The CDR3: CASSQSGGTEAFF. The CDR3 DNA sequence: TGCGCCAGCAGTCAATCGGGTGGGACTGAAGCTTTCTTT.

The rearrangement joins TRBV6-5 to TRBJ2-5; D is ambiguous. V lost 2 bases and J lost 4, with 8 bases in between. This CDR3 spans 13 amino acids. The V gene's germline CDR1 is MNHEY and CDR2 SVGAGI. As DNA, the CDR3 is TGTGCCAGCAGTTACGGCTCGGTAGAGACCCAGTACTTC. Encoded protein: CASSYGSVETQYF.

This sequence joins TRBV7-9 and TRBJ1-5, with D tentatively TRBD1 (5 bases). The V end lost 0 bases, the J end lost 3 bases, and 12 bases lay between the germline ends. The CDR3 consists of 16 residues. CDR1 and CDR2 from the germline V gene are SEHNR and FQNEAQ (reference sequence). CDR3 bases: TGTGCCAGCAGCTTAGCGGCTGGGACCAACAATCAGCCCCAGCATTTT. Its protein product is CASSLAAGTNNQPQHF. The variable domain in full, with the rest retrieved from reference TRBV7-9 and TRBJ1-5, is DTGVSQNPRHKITKRGQNVTFRCDPISEHNRLYWYRQTLGQGPEFLTYFQNEAQLEKSRLLSDRFSAERPKGSFSTLEIQRTEQGDSAMYLCASSLAAGTNNQPQHFGDGTRLSIL.

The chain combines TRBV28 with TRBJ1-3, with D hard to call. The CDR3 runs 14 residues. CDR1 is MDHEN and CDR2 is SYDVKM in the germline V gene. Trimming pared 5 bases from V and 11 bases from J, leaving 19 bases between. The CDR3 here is CASSVSVINSPIYF. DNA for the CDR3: TGTGCCAGCAGTGTTTCGGTGATAAATTCACCCATATATTTT. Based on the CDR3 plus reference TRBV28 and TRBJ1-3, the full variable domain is DVKVTQSSRYLVKRTGEKVFLECVQDMDHENMFWYRQDPGLGLRLIYFSYDVKMKEKGDIPEGYSVSREKKERFSLILESASTNQTSMYLCASSVSVINSPIYFGEGSWLTVV.

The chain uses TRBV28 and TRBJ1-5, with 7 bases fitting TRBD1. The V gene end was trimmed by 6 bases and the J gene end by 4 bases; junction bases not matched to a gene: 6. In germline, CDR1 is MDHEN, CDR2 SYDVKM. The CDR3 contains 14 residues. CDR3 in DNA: TGTGCCAGCAGCCGAACACAGGGGAATCAGCCCCAGCATTTT. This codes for CASSRTQGNQPQHF.

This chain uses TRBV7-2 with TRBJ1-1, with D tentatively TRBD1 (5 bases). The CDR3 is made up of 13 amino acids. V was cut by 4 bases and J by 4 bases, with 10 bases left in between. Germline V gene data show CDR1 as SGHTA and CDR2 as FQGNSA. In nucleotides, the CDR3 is TGTGCCAGCAGCTGGTCAGGGAGCACTGAAGCTTTCTTT. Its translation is CASSWSGSTEAFF.

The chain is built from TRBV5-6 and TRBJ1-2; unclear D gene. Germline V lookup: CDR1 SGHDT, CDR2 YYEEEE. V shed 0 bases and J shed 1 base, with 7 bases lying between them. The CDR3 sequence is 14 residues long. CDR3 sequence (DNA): TGTGCCAGCAGCTTGGATGGATATAACTATGGCTACACCTTC. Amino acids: CASSLDGYNYGYTF.

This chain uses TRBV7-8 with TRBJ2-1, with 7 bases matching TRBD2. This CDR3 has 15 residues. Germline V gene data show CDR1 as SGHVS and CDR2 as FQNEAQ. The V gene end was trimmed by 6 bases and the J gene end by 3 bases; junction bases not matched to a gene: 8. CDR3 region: CASRSGLSFYNEQFF. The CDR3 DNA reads TGTGCCAGCAGGTCGGGACTATCCTTCTACAATGAGCAGTTCTTC.

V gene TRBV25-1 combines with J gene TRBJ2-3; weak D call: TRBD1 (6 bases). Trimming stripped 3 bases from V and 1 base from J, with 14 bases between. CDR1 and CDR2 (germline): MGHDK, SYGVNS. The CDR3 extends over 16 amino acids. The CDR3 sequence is CASSDFRGFGTDTQYF. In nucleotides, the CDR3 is TGTGCCAGCAGTGATTTCAGGGGATTCGGCACAGATACGCAGTATTTT.

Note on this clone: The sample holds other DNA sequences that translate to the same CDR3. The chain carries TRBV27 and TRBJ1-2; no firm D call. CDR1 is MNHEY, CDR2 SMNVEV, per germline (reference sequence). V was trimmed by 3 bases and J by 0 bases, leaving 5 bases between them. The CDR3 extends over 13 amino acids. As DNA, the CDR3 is TGTGCCAGCAGTTTTACGGCTAACTATGGCTACACCTTC. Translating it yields CASSFTANYGYTF.

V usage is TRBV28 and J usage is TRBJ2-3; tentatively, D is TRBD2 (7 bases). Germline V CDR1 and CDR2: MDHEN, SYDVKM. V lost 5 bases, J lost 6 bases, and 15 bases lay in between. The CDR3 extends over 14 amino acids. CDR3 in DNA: TGTGCCAGCAGTCTGGGGGGGGCGCGCGATACGCAGTATTTT. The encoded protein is CASSLGGARDTQYF.

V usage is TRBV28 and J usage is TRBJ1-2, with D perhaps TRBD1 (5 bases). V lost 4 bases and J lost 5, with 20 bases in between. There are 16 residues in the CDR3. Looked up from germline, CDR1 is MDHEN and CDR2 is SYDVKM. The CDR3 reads CASSSPSDHGGYGYTF. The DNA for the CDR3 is TGTGCCAGCAGTTCGCCATCGGACCATGGGGGATATGGCTACACCTTC.

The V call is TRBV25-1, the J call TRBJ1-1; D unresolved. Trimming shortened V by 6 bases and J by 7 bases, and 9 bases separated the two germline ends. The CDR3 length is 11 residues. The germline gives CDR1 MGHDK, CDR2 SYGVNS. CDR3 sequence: CASRVTGEAFF. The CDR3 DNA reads TGTGCCAGCAGGGTAACCGGTGAAGCTTTCTTT.

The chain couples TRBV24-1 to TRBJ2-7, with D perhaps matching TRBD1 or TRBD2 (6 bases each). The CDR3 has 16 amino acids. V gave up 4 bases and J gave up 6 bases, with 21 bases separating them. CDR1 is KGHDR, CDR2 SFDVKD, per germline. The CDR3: CATSDHSEGGGFEQYF. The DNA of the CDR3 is TGTGCCACCAGTGACCATTCGGAGGGGGGCGGGTTCGAGCAGTACTTC.

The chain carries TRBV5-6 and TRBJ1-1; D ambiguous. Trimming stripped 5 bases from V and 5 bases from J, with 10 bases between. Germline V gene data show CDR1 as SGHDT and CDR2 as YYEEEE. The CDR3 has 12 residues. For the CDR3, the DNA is TGTGCCAGCAGGATCAGTGGGACTGAAGCTTTCTTT. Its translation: CASRISGTEAFF.

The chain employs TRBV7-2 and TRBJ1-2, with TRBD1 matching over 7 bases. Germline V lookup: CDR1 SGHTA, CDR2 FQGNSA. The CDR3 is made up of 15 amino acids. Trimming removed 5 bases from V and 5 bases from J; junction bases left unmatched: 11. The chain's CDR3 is CASSPAAPGQYGYTF. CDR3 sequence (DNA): TGTGCCAGCAGCCCAGCGGCACCGGGACAGTATGGCTACACCTTC. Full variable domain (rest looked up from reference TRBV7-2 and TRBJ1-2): GAGVSQSPSNKVTEKGKDVELRCDPISGHTALYWYRQSLGQGLEFLIYFQGNSAPDKSGLPSDRFSAERTGGSVSTLTIQRTQQEDSAVYLCASSPAAPGQYGYTFGSGTRLTVV.

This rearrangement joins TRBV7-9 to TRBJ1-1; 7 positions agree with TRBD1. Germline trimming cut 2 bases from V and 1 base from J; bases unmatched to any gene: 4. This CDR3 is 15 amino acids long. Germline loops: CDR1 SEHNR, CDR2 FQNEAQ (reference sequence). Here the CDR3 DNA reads TGTGCCAGCAGCTTAAAGACAGGGACGAACACTGAAGCTTTCTTT. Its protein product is CASSLKTGTNTEAFF.

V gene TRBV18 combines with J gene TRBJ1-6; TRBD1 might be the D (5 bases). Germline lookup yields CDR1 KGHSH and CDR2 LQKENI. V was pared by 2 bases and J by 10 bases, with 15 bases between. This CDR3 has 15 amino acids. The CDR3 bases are TGTGCCAGCTCACCATACGCGGGAGGGGAGTCACCCCTCCACTTT. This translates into CASSPYAGGESPLHF. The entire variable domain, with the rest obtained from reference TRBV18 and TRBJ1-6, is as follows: NAGVMQNPRHLVRRRGQEARLRCSPMKGHSHVYWYRQLPEEGLKFMVYLQKENIIDESGMPKERFSAEFPKEGPSILRIQQVVRGDSAAYFCASSPYAGGESPLHFGNGTRLTVT.

The chain's CDR3 is CASSQTPNTEAFF. In DNA, the CDR3 is TGTGCCAGCAGCCAAACACCGAACACTGAAGCTTTCTTT. This rearrangement joins TRBV28 to TRBJ1-1; no clear D. V was pared by 6 bases and J by 1 base, with 9 bases between. Germline V gene sequence: CDR1 MDHEN, CDR2 SYDVKM. The CDR3 spans 13 residues.

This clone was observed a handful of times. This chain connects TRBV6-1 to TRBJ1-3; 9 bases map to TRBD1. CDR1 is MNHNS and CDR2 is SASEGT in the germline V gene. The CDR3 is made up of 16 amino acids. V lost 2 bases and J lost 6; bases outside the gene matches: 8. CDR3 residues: CASSELTGGISNTIYF. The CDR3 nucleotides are TGTGCCAGCAGTGAATTAACAGGGGGCATCTCAAACACCATATATTTT.